The clone carrying this TCR beta chain was picked up a small number of times. Its cognate antigen is unknown. These data come from a study of response to subunit inactivated influenza vaccine. Study outcomes and limitations: Authors suggested seasonal influenza vaccinations each recruit few new T cells.

Each CDR3 protein is one row after TCRdb ran MiXCR on the RT-PCR reads. The data show almost 250,000 distinct CDR3 sequences, approximately 12% seen once. The V and J ends lost 5 bases and 5 bases respectively, with 21 bases between them. The CDR3 consists of 17 residues. Germline loops: CDR1 SGHAT, CDR2 FQNNGV. Sequenced here: non-naive T cells sorted from PBMCs, sampled roughly 2 weeks before vaccination. This chain connects TRBV11-2 to TRBJ2-2; D gene unclear. This TCR derives from a man aged 50 or older who received an inactivated influenza vaccine. CDR3 loop: CASSARPRVSGTGELFF. The CDR3 DNA follows: TGTGCCAGCAGCGCCCGACCCCGGGTCAGTGGGACCGGGGAGCTGTTTTTT.